The present entry profiles one TCR beta chain with its context. What it binds is not known. This sample was taken from a study of vaccination effects on CD4 cells after COVID-19. Study information: A few convalescent patients underwent early and late post-vaccination sampling. Samples that were drawn after vaccination came a median of 72 days after the second dose.

Germline V lookup: CDR1 MGHRA, CDR2 YSYEKL. Between the trimmed V and J ends, which lost 4 bases and 6 bases, there was a span of 19 bases. The CDR3 covers 16 residues. Repertoires were generated with immunoSEQ multiplex PCR, while TCRdb's copy carries only in-frame clones and drops some. The repertoire has roughly 46,000 clones, around 70% of them found once; the top ten carry 5.4%. A roughly 11-day culture period preceded the isolation of CD4+ T cells. The infection with SARS-CoV-2 (confirmed by PCR) occurred in this person between March and December 2020. Every participant took two doses of the BNT162b2 or mRNA-1273 vaccine. The study, taken as a whole, reports: Among infection- and vaccine-induced clones, marked clonal contraction occurred late after vaccination. Convalescent patients were scarce in the study, and it lacked early post-infection timepoints.

The rearrangement joins TRBV4-1 to TRBJ1-5, with D possibly TRBD1 on 6 matching bases. This sample comprised CD4+ T cells from PBMCs cultured without peptide, obtained after COVID-19 vaccination. This TCR was sampled from a human donor who had a prior SARS-CoV-2 infection. CDR3 in amino acids: CASSPEDKTGFQPQHF. The CDR3 nucleotides are TGCGCCAGCAGCCCAGAGGATAAAACAGGGTTTCAGCCCCAGCATTTT.